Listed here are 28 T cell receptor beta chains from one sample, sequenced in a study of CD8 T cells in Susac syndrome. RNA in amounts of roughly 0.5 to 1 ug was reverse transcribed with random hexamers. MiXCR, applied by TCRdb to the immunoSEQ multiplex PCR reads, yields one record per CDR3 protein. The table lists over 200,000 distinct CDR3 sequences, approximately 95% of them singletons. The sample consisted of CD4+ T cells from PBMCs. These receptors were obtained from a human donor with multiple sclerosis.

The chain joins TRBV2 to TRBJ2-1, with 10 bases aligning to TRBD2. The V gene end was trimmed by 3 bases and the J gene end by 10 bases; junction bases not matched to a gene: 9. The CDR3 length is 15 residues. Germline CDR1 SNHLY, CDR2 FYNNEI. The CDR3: CASSERTSGPPEQFF. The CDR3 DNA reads TGTGCCAGCAGTGAGCGGACTAGCGGACCTCCAGAGCAGTTCTTC.

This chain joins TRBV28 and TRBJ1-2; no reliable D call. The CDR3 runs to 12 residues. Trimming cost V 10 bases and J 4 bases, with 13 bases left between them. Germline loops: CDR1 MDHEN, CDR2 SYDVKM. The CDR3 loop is CATRRVSYGYTF. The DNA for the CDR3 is TGTGCCACCCGAAGGGTCTCCTATGGCTACACCTTC.

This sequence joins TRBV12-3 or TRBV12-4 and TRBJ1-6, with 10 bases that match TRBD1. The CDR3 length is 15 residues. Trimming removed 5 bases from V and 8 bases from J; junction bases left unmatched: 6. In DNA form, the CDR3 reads TGTGCCAGCAGTCGACAGGGGGCTAGGGATTCACCCCTCCACTTT. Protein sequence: CASSRQGARDSPLHF.

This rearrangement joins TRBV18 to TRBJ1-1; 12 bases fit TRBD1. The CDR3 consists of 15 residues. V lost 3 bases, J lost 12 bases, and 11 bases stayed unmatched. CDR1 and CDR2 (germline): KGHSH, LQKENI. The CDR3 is CASSPPGQGALGTFF. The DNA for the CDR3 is TGTGCCAGCTCACCTCCGGGACAGGGGGCCCTCGGGACTTTCTTT. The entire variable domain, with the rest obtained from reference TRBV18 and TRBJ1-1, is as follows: NAGVMQNPRHLVRRRGQEARLRCSPMKGHSHVYWYRQLPEEGLKFMVYLQKENIIDESGMPKERFSAEFPKEGPSILRIQQVVRGDSAAYFCASSPPGQGALGTFFGQGTRLTVV.

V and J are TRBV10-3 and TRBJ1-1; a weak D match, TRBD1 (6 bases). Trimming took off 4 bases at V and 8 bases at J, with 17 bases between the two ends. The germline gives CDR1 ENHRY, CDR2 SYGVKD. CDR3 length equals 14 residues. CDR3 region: CAISARGAAGEAFF. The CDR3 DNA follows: TGTGCCATCAGTGCCCGGGGGGCCGCAGGGGAAGCTTTCTTT.

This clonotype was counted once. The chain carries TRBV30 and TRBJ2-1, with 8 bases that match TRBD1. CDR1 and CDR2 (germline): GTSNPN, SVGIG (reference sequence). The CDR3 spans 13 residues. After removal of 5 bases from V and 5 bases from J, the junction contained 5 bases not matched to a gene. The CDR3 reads CAWGQGPDNEQFF. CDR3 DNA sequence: TGTGCCTGGGGACAGGGTCCGGACAATGAGCAGTTCTTC.

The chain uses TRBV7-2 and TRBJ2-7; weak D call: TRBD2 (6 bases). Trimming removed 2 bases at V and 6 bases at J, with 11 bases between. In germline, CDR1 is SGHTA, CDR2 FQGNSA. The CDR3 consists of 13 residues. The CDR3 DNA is TGTGCCAGCAGCTTAAGAGGAGGGGTCGAGCAGTACTTC. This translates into CASSLRGGVEQYF.

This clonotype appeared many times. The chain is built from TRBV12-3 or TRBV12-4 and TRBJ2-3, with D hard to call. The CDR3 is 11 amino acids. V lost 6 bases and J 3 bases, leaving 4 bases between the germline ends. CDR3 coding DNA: TGTGCCAGCAGCTTGACAGATACGCAGTATTTT. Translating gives CASSLTDTQYF.

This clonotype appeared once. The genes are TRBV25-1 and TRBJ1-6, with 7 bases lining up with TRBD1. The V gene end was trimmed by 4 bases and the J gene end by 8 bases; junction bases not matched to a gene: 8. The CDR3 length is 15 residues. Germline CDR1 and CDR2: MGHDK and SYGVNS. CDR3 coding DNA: TGTGCCAGCAGTGTAACCGGGACAGTGGATTCACCCCTCCACTTT. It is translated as CASSVTGTVDSPLHF.

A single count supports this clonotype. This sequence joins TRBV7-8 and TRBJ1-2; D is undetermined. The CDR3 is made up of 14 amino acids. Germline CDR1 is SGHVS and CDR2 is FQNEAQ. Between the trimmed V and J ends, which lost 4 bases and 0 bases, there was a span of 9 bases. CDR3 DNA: TGTGCCAGCAGCTCAATGGGGTCTAACTATGGCTACACCTTC. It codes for CASSSMGSNYGYTF. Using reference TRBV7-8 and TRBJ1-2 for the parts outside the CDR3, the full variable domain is GAGVSQSPRYKVAKRGQDVALRCDPISGHVSLFWYQQALGQGPEFLTYFQNEAQLDKSGLPSDRFFAERPEGSVSTLKIQRTQQEDSAVYLCASSSMGSNYGYTFGSGTRLTVV.

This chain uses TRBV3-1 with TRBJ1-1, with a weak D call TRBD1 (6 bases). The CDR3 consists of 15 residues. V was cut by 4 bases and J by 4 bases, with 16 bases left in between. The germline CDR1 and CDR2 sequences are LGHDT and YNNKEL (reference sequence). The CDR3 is CASSRRGTRITEAFF. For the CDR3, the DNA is TGTGCCAGCAGCCGTCGCGGGACACGAATCACTGAAGCTTTCTTT.

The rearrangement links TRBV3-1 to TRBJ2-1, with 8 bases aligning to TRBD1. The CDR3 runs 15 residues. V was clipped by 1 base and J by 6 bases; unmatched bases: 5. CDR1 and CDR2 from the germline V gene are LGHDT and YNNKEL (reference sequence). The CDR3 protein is CASSQGTGPLNEQFF. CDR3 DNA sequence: TGTGCCAGCAGCCAAGGGACAGGGCCACTCAATGAGCAGTTCTTC.

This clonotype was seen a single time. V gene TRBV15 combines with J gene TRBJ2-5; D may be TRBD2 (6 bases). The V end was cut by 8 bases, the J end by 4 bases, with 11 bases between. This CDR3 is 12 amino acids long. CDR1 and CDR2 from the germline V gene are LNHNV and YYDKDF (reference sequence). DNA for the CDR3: TGTGCCACCTCCCCGGGACTAGAGACCCAGTACTTC. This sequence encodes CATSPGLETQYF.

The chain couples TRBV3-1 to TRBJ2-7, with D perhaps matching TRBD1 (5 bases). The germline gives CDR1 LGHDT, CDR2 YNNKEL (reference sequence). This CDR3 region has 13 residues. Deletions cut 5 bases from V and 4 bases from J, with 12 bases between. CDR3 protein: CASSRTYLYEQYF. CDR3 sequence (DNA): TGTGCCAGCAGCAGGACATATTTGTACGAGCAGTACTTC.

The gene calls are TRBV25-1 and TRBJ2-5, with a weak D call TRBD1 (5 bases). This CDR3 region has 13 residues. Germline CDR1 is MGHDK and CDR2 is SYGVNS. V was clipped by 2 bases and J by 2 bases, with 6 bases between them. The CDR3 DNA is TGTGCCAGCAGTGAACGACAGCAAGAGACCCAGTACTTC. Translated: CASSERQQETQYF. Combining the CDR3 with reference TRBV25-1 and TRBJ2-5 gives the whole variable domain EADIYQTPRYLVIGTGKKITLECSQTMGHDKMYWYQQDPGMELHLIHYSYGVNSTEKGDLSSESTVSRIRTEHFPLTLESARPSHTSQYLCASSERQQETQYFGPGTRLLVL.

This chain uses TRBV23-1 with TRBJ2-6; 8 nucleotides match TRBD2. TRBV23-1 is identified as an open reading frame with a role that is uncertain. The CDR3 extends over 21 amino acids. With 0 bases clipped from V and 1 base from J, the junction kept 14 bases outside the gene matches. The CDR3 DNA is TGCGCCAGCAGTCAATCACTGCCGCGGGGGGCCCTGATTTCTGGGGCCAACGTCCTGACTTTC. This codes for CASSQSLPRGALISGANVLTF.

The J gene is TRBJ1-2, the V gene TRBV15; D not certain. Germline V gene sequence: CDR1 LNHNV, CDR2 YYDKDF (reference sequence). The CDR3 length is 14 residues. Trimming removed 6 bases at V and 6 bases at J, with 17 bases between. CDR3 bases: TGTGCCACCAGTTTCTCGGCGGGAGTGGATGGCTACACCTTC. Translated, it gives CATSFSAGVDGYTF. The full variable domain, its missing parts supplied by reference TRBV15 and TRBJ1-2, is DAMVIQNPRYQVTQFGKPVTLSCSQTLNHNVMYWYQQKSSQAPKLLFHYYDKDFNNEADTPDNFQSRRPNTSFCFLDIRSPGLGDTAMYLCATSFSAGVDGYTFGSGTRLTVV.

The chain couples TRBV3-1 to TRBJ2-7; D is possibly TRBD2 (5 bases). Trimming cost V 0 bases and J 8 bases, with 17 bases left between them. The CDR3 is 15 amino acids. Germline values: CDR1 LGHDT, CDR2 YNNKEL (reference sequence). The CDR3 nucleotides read TGTGCCAGCAGCCAAGATCGGGGAGCCTACATTCAGCAGTACTTC. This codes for CASSQDRGAYIQQYF.

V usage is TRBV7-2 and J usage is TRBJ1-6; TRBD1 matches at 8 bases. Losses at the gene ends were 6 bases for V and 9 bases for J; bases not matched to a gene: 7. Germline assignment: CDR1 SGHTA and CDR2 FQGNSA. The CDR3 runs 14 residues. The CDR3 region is CASRTGQGGSPLHF. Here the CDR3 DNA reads TGTGCCAGCAGAACAGGACAGGGCGGTTCACCCCTCCACTTT.

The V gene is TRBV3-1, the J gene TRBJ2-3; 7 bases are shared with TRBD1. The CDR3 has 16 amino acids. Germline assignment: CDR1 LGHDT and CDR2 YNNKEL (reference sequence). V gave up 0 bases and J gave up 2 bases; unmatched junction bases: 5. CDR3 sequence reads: CASSQEPGQYTDTQYF. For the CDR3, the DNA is TGTGCCAGCAGCCAAGAGCCGGGACAGTACACAGATACGCAGTATTTT.

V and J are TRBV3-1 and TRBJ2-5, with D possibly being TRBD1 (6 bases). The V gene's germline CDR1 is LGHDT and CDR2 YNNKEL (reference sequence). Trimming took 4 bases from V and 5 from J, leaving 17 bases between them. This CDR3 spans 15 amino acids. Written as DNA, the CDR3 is TGTGCCAGCAGCCCGTCAGGGGTGCTCTTTGAGACCCAGTACTTC. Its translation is CASSPSGVLFETQYF.

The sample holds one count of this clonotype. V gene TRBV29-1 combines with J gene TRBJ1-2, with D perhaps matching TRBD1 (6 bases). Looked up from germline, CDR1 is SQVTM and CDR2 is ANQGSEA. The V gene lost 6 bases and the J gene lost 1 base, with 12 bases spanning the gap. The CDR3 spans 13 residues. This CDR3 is CSVEMDSNYGYTF. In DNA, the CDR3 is TGCAGCGTCGAGATGGACAGTAACTATGGCTACACCTTC.

In DNA form, the CDR3 reads TGCGCCAGCAGCTCAGCGGAATACTATGGCTACACCTTC. It specifies CASSSAEYYGYTF. The chain uses TRBV5-1 and TRBJ1-2, with D unclear. V lost 3 bases to trimming and J lost 3 bases, with 9 bases between them. The CDR3 has 13 residues. Germline loops: CDR1 SGHRS, CDR2 YFSETQ.

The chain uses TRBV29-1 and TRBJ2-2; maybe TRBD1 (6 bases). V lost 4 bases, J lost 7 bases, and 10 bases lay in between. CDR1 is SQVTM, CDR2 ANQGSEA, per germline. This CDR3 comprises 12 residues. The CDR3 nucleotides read TGCAGCGTTGTAGGGGGTATCGGGGAGCTGTTTTTT. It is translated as CSVVGGIGELFF.

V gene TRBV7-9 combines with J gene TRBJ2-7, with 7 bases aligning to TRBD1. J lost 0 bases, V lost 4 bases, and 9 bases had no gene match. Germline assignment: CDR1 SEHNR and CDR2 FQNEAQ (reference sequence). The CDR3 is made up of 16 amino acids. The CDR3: CASSYAGQVSSYEQYF. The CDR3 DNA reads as TGTGCCAGCAGCTATGCCGGACAGGTGTCCTCCTACGAGCAGTACTTC.

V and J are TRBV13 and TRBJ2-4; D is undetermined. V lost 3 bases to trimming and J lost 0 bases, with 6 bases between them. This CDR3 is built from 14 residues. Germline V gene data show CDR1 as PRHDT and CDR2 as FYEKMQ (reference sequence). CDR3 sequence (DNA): TGTGCCAGCAGCTTCTTTCTAGCCAAAAACATTCAGTACTTC. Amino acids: CASSFFLAKNIQYF. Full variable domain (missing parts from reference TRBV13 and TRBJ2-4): AAGVIQSPRHLIKEKRETATLKCYPIPRHDTVYWYQQGPGQDPQFLISFYEKMQSDKGSIPDRFSAQQFSDYHSELNMSSLELGDSALYFCASSFFLAKNIQYFGAGTRLSVL.

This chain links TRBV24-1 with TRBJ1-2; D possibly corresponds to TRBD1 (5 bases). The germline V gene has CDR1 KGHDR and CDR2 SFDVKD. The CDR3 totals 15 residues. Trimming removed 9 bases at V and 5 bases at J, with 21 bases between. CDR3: CATEGPDGVYYGYTF. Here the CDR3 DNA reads TGTGCCACCGAGGGGCCCGACGGGGTGTATTATGGCTACACCTTC.

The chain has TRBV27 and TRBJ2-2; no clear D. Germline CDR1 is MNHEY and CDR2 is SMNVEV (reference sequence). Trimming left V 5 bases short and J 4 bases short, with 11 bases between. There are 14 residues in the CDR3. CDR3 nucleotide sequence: TGTGCCAGCAGTCCAGGCTCCTCCACCGGGGAGCTGTTTTTT. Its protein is CASSPGSSTGELFF.